This record covers a single TCR beta chain. The target antigen is unknown. This sample is part of a study of cytomegalovirus exposure and HLA in healthy donors. Findings and caveats of the study: Investigators reported approximately 170 TCR beta chains as tied to cytomegalovirus.

Germline lookup yields CDR1 SNHLY and CDR2 FYNNEI. This CDR3 is built from 16 residues. V lost 7 bases, J lost 4 bases, and 14 bases stayed unmatched. PCR amplification relied on 60 Vbeta primers (plus 13 Jbeta primers). Clones were read by immunoSEQ multiplex PCR, and TCRdb kept only the in-frame ones, dropping some. This table lists about 130,000 clones. The TCR was taken from a woman aged 55-70 years in good health and CMV-seronegative. The material sequenced was PBMCs. This chain uses TRBV2 with TRBJ2-5; 8 bases line up with TRBD2. The chain's CDR3 is CASNLGRAVLGETQYF. Here the CDR3 DNA reads TGTGCCAGCAACCTCGGGAGGGCTGTGCTGGGAGAGACCCAGTACTTC.